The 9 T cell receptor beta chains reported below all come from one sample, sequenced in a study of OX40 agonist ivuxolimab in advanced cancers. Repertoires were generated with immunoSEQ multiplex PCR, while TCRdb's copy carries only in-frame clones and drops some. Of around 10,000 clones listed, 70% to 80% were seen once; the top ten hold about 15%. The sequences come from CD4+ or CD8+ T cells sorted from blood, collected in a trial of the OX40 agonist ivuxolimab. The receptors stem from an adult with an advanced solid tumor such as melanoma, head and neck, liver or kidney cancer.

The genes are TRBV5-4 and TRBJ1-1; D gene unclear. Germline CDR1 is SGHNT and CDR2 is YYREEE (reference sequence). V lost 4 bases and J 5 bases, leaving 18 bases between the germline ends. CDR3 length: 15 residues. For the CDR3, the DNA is TGTGCCAGCAGCCTCTTAGCGGTAACTATTACTGAAGCTTTCTTT. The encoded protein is CASSLLAVTITEAFF.

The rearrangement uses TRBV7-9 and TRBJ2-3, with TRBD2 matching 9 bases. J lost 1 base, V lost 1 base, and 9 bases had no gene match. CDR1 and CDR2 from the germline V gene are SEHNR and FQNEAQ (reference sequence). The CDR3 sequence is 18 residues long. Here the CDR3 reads CASSLVEFGGRGTDTQYF. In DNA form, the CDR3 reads TGTGCCAGCAGCTTAGTGGAGTTCGGCGGGAGGGGCACAGATACGCAGTATTTT.

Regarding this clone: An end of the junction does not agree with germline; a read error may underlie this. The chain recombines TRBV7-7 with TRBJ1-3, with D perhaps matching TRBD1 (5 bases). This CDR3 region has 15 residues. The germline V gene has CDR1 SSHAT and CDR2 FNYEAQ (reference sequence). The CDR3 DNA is TGTGCTAGCAGCTTAGGGGACGGTGCTGGAAACACCATATATTTT. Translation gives CASSLGDGAGNTIYF. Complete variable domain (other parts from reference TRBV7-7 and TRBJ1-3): GAGVSQSPRYKVTKRGQDVTLRCDPISSHATLYWYQQALGQGPEFLTYFNYEAQPDKSGLPSDRFSAERPEGSISTLTIQRTEQRDSAMYRCASSLGDGAGNTIYFGEGSWLTVV.

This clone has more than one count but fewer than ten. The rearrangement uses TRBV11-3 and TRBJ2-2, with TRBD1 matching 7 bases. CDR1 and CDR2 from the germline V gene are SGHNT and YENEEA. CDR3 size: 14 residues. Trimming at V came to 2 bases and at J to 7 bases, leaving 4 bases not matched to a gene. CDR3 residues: CASSLRGRNGELFF. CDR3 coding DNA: TGTGCCAGCAGCTTAAGGGGGCGGAACGGGGAGCTGTTTTTT.

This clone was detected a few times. The CDR3 sequence is CASQGQEEGYTF. The CDR3 DNA follows: TGCGCCAGTCAGGGACAGGAGGAGGGCTACACCTTC. V gene TRBV4-1 combines with J gene TRBJ1-2; TRBD1 matches 8 bases. This CDR3 is 12 amino acids long. Germline loops: CDR1 MGHRA, CDR2 YSYEKL. J was trimmed by 8 bases and V by 9 bases; bases with no gene match: 8.

CDR3 nucleotides: TGCGCCAGCAGCCAAGAGGCGACTAGCGGGAGTTACGAGCAGTACTTC. Protein sequence: CASSQEATSGSYEQYF. The chain combines TRBV4-1 with TRBJ2-7; TRBD2 agrees at 12 bases. There are 16 residues in the CDR3. V lost 0 bases, J lost 4 bases, and 4 bases stayed unmatched. Germline V gene data show CDR1 as MGHRA and CDR2 as YSYEKL.

CDR3 nucleotides: TGTGCCAGCAGTTACAACAATGAGCAGTTCTTC. Translation: CASSYNNEQFF. The V gene is TRBV6-5, the J gene TRBJ2-1, with D unresolved. CDR1 is MNHEY, CDR2 SVGAGI, per germline. The V and J ends lost 2 bases and 5 bases respectively, with 1 base between them. The CDR3 extends over 11 amino acids.

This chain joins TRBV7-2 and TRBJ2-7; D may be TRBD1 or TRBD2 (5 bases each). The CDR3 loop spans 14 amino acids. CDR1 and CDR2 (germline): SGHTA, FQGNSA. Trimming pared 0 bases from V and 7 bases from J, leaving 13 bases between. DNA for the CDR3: TGTGCCAGCAGCTTAGCGGGGGACCTAGGAGAGCAGTACTTC. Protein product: CASSLAGDLGEQYF.

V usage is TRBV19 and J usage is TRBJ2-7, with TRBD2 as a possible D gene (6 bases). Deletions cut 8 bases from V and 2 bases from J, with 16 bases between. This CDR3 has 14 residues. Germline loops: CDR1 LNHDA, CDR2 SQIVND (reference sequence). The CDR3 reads CASSMGLLTYEQYF. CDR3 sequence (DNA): TGTGCCAGTTCGATGGGACTTTTAACCTACGAGCAGTACTTC.